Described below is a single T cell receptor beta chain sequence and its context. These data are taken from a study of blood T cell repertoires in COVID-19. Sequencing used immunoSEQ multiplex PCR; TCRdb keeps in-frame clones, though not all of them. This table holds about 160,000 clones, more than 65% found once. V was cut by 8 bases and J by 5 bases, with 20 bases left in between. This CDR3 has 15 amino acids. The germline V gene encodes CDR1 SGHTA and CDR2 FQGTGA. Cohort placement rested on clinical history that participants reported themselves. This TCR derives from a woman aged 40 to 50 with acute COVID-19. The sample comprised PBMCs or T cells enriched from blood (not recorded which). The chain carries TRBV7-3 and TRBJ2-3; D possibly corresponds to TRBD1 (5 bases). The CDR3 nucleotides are TGTGCCAGCCAATCCGGGTTGGGGCAGGGAGATACGCAGTATTTT. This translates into CASQSGLGQGDTQYF.